This T cell receptor (beta chain) originates from a study of response to subunit inactivated influenza vaccine. Study-wide findings and caveats: Few new T cells, the authors suggested, are recruited by each seasonal influenza vaccination.

J was trimmed by 7 bases and V by 5 bases; bases with no gene match: 7. The germline CDR1 and CDR2 sequences are SGHTA and FQGNSA. CDR3 size: 14 residues. TCRdb ran MiXCR on the RT-PCR reads and lists one entry per CDR3 protein. This table has approximately 680,000 distinct CDR3 sequences, 15% to 18% appearing once. Comment on this clonotype: The antigen is undetermined.

The genes are TRBV7-2 and TRBJ2-7; 11 positions match TRBD2. This receptor was identified in a man between 50 and 59 years old who received an inactivated influenza vaccine. The specimen was PBMCs from blood, collected 11 to 12 days after vaccination. The CDR3 spells CASSNSGRGGEQYF. The DNA of the CDR3 is TGTGCCAGCAGCAATAGCGGGAGGGGCGGAGAGCAGTACTTC.